This TCR beta chain is from a study of cytomegalovirus exposure and HLA in healthy donors. General study findings and limits: A later analysis, which compared TCR beta chains of equal frequency, found the HLA-associated ones more clonally expanded. In a later analysis, at a false discovery rate of 0.05, 15,000 to 20,000 TCR beta sequences matched HLA alleles. The likely explanation for a cluster of highly shared sequence variants was sequencing artifact.

13 Jbeta primers and 60 Vbeta primers were used for the PCR. Generated by immunoSEQ multiplex PCR, the TCRdb table keeps only in-frame clones and is missing some. The sample includes fewer than 150,000 clones. Of note for this clone: Antigen: not known.

The sequenced sample consisted of PBMCs. The TCR comes from a man aged 35-49 years in good health and CMV-seronegative.

The CDR3 bases are TGTGCCAGCAGCTCCGGGACAGGGGGTTTATGGGGCTACACCTTC. Its protein product is CASSSGTGGLWGYTF. The chain employs TRBV5-6 and TRBJ1-2, with 11 bases that match TRBD1. V shed 3 bases and J 8 bases; nucleotides not matched to a gene: 9. Germline-derived CDR1 and CDR2 are SGHDT and YYEEEE. The CDR3 runs 15 residues.